This T cell receptor beta chain originates from a study of blood T cell repertoires in COVID-19. In the study overall: The samples span acute and convalescent COVID-19 from the United States, Italy and Spain. In each case, the material was cDNA or gDNA derived from T cells, B-cell-depleted T cells, or PBMCs.

This clone has only one observation. Methods used by the authors: Reference gene primers were amplified, and this amplification served to estimate nucleated cell counts. Using immunoSEQ multiplex PCR, the repertoire was profiled, and TCRdb retains in-frame clones only, with some absent. For V, J and clone size, that table is used; D and trimming come from the DNA. The sample includes roughly 100,000 clones, about 87% of them seen just once. V gave up 8 bases and J gave up 7 bases, with 17 bases separating them. The CDR3 extends over 13 amino acids. Germline loops: CDR1 SGHTA, CDR2 FQGNSA. The sequence was collected from a human donor in a cohort sampled during active or convalescent COVID-19. V is TRBV7-2 and J is TRBJ2-5; possibly TRBD2 for D (5 bases). The source material was peripheral blood. The CDR3 loop reads CASGPGSRGTQYF. The CDR3 DNA sequence: TGTGCCAGCGGACCTGGGTCCCGGGGGACCCAGTACTTC.